The clone carrying this T cell receptor (beta chain) was counted once. The V gene end was trimmed by 0 bases and the J gene end by 0 bases; junction bases not matched to a gene: 3. CDR3 length: 15 residues. The germline V gene has CDR1 GTSNPN and CDR2 SVGIG (reference sequence). Sequenced by immunoSEQ multiplex PCR; TCRdb stores in-frame clones only, minus some. The repertoire holds about 110,000 clones, with 85% to 90% as singletons. This specimen comes from a study of blood T cell repertoires in COVID-19. In the study overall: T cells, B-cell-depleted T cells, or PBMCs supplied cDNA or gDNA.

This chain links TRBV30 with TRBJ2-7; 9 bases map to TRBD1. The receptor was isolated from a woman of 80 years or more with acute or convalescent COVID-19. The sequenced material came from peripheral blood. The CDR3 region has the DNA TGTGCCTGGAGTGTCGGGACAGGGATCTCCTACGAGCAGTACTTC. Translating gives CAWSVGTGISYEQYF.